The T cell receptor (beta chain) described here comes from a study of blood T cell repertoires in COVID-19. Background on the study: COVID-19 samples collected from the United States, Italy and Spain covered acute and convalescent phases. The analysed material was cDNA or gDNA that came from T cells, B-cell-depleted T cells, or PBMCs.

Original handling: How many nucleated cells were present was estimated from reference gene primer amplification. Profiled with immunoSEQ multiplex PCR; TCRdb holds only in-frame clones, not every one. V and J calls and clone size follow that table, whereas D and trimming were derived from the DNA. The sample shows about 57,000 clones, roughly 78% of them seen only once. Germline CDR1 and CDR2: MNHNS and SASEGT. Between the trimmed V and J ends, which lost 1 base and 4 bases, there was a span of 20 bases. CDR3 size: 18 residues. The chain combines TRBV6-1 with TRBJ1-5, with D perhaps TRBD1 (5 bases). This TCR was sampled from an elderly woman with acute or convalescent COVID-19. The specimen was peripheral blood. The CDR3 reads CASSEGGWGTVWNQPQHF. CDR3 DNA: TGTGCCAGCAGTGAAGGCGGTTGGGGCACCGTTTGGAATCAGCCCCAGCATTTT.